This TCR beta chain was captured in a study of shared clonotypes between healthy human individuals (TCRdb year 2020). With respect to the entire study: The cohort included three men and a couple of women between 18 and 49 years of age. For each donor, CD4 naive and CD4 memory were each given three plates, CD8 naive was given two plates, and CD8 memory was given one plate. Blood TCR repertoires of about 5 healthy adults were deeply sequenced to estimate repertoire size and the extent of clonotype sharing between individuals. To increase sequencing depth and limit assay-specific biases, different laboratories used diverse techniques to prepare libraries and sequence TCR repertoires. Leukapheresis yielded between about 0.85 and 9 billion PBMCs per donor.

Using the deep immunoSEQ assay, TCR CDR3 regions were amplified from genomic DNA by multiplex PCR. For each cell subset, the extracted genomic DNA was distributed evenly across all wells of several immunoSEQ 96-well plates, and each plate served as one replicate. For sorted subsets, each replicate PCR was loaded with approximately 190 ng genomic DNA, equivalent to 25,000 to 35,000 T cell genomes. The purified libraries were quantified using a Qubit 3.0 fluorometer, sized with a Bioanalyzer 2100, and then quantified again using the KAPA Library Quantification kit. Every immunoSEQ 96-well plate was sequenced on a separate single-read 150-cycle Illumina NextSeq 550 flow cell. From the authors' description of their analysis: The immunoSEQ output contained only junctional sequences without quality scores, so filtering could not match that applied to full-length reads. To assign V/J genes and CDR3, sequences were annotated using PyIR, a Python wrapper for IgBLAST v1.9, with IMGT germline references. Reads with weak V/J assignments (E-value above 1e-6), missing CDR3, stop codons, out-of-frame junctions, or ambiguous translated residues were removed. V3J clonotypes were defined as sequences sharing an identical inferred V gene, J gene, and CDR3 amino acid sequence. The percentage overlap between two repertoires was calculated by dividing the number of shared unique clonotypes by the size of the smaller repertoire. Three approaches were used to assess repertoire richness: RTK rarefaction, the Chao1 estimator, and Recon v2.1 estimates of unobserved clonotypes. Generation probabilities for all TCRbeta clonotypes obtained by the gDNA method from a few donors were computed using OLGA. This is the immuneACCESS table as TCRdb keeps it, with only in-frame sequences that have V and J called. A part of the clones is gone; compared with another copy, unresolved V genes explain less than half, and the rest is unexplained. That table is the source of V, J and clone size, and D and trimming were worked out from the DNA. This sample comprises some 2.1 million clones, roughly 95% of them detected only once. The leading ten clones occupy 0.13% of the sample.

Findings and caveats that apply to the study as a whole: Around 5% of naive CD4, 3.5% of naive CD8, 2.3% of memory CD4, and 0.4% of memory CD8 clonotypes were shared across a few donors. The genetic and exposure-history diversity represented was limited by the small number of donors. Pairwise subsampling indicated that sequencing depth was expected to affect the degree of clonotype sharing among donors. Naive subsets generally had larger estimated clonotype richness than memory subsets did. Clonotypes shared by all four sorted-subset donors showed higher generation probabilities than non-shared clonotypes. Incomplete sequencing was indicated by rarefaction of sorted-subset datasets, despite the large sequencing depth. Sampling was restricted to blood, and TCR repertoires in tissue are likely to differ from TCR repertoires in blood.

Donors were healthy HIV-negative adults with no recently reported acute infections or vaccinations. Only Caucasian adults living in Nashville, Tennessee, USA were represented among the donors. CD4+ T cells were enriched by magnetic negative selection; naive cells were then positively selected on CD45RA, and the negative fraction formed the memory subset. Blood was collected by leukapheresis, and PBMCs were isolated by Ficoll-Histopaque density gradient centrifugation and then cryopreserved in liquid nitrogen vapor phase. Analytical flow cytometry was used to check the purity and quantity of each magnetically sorted T cell population. From each sorted fraction, genomic DNA was isolated and quantified by UV absorbance on a Nanodrop 2000c. This clone has a handful of counts. Which antigen it targets is not known. Base quality data are lacking; no much larger clone is found one base away. Trimmed from V: 5 bases; trimmed from J: 8 bases; junction bases lacking a gene match: 9. Inclusive of the bounding cysteine and phenylalanine, the CDR3 is 14 residues long. Only CDR3 DNA remains: 42 bases, in frame from the first base. From a lookup of the germline V gene, CDR1 and CDR2 are SGHRS and YFSETQ.

The chain is encoded by TRBV5-1 joined to TRBJ1-4; TRBD1 aligns with 7 central bases. Sequencing was carried out using naive CD4+ T cells sorted from blood. The cell subset or site label here, explained by the study, means: CD45RA+ positively selected. The sequence came from a man younger than 30 in good health. The CDR3 protein: CASRSGTVPEKLFF. The bases read TGCGCCAGCAGATCAGGGACAGTGCCCGAAAAACTGTTTTTT.